A single sample is the source of the 31 T cell receptor beta chains below, sequenced in a study of shared clonotypes between healthy human individuals. Naive CD8 populations comprised CD45RO-negative cells positively selected for CCR7, excluding terminally differentiated effector memory CD45RA+ cells. Clones were sequenced by immunoSEQ multiplex PCR, and TCRdb holds only the in-frame ones, with some missing. The repertoire consists of 1.5 million to 2.5 million clones, with 85% to 95% occurring once and the leading ten covering more than 0.95%. Sequencing used naive CD8+ T cells sorted from blood. The receptors originated from a man between 18 and 35 years old in good health.

The chain combines TRBV13 with TRBJ2-1; D is possibly TRBD1 or TRBD2 (6 bases each). Trimming cost V 1 base and J 9 bases, with 10 bases left between them. The CDR3 consists of 13 residues. The V gene's germline CDR1 is PRHDT and CDR2 FYEKMQ (reference sequence). The CDR3 region has the DNA TGTGCCAGCAGCTTAGAGGAGGGGGTTGAGCAGTTCTTC. As protein: CASSLEEGVEQFF. The variable domain in full, with the rest retrieved from reference TRBV13 and TRBJ2-1, is AAGVIQSPRHLIKEKRETATLKCYPIPRHDTVYWYQQGPGQDPQFLISFYEKMQSDKGSIPDRFSAQQFSDYHSELNMSSLELGDSALYFCASSLEEGVEQFFGPGTRLTVL.

The rearrangement uses TRBV9 and TRBJ1-2, with D uncertain. The CDR3 is 13 amino acids. CDR1 and CDR2 (germline): SGDLS, YYNGEE. V lost 0 bases and J lost 4, with 7 bases in between. The CDR3, as DNA: TGTGCCAGCAGCGTAGGAGGGATCTATGGCTACACCTTC. Protein sequence: CASSVGGIYGYTF.

The chain combines TRBV27 with TRBJ1-1; no firm D call. V lost 2 bases and J lost 4, with 11 bases in between. Germline V gives CDR1 MNHEY, CDR2 SMNVEV (reference sequence). The CDR3 runs 14 residues. The CDR3 reads CASSLKQTFTEAFF. The CDR3, as DNA: TGTGCCAGCAGTTTAAAACAGACCTTCACTGAAGCTTTCTTT.

The chain combines TRBV21-1 with TRBJ2-7; TRBD1, the D gene given by the table, was not confirmed from the DNA. TRBV21-1 is an annotated pseudogene. The CDR3 has 17 amino acids. Written as DNA, the CDR3 is TGTGCCAGCAGCAAAGGCAAAGGACACTATAACTCCTACGAGCAGTACTTC. This gives the protein CASSKGKGHYNSYEQYF.

V usage is TRBV2 and J usage is TRBJ2-2; D assignment may be TRBD1 or TRBD2 (5 bases each). Germline CDR1 reads SNHLY; CDR2 reads FYNNEI. The CDR3 has 14 residues. The germline V and J ends were trimmed by 10 bases and 7 bases, with 19 bases remaining between them. The CDR3 region is CAITFRVGGGELFF. The CDR3 DNA reads TGTGCCATCACATTCAGGGTCGGAGGCGGGGAGCTGTTTTTT.

The gene calls are TRBV11-1 and TRBJ2-7; D is unclear. CDR1 SGHAT and CDR2 FQDESV come from the germline V gene (reference sequence). V was shortened by 1 base and J by 0 bases, with 10 bases between the two germline ends. CDR3 size: 15 residues. CDR3 loop: CASSLEATDSYEQYF. CDR3 coding DNA: TGTGCCAGCAGCTTAGAGGCCACGGACTCCTACGAGCAGTACTTC.

The chain employs TRBV7-9 and TRBJ1-1, with D hard to call. This CDR3 contains 15 residues. Looked up from germline, CDR1 is SEHNR and CDR2 is FQNEAQ (reference sequence). Trimming removed 5 bases at V and 0 bases at J, with 13 bases between. The CDR3, as DNA: TGTGCCAGCAGCGGAGAGGACGGGTTGAACACTGAAGCTTTCTTT. Protein sequence: CASSGEDGLNTEAFF.

The chain uses TRBV19 and TRBJ2-6, with D perhaps TRBD2 (5 bases). With 6 bases removed from V and 0 bases from J, the gap between germline ends came to 9 bases. CDR3 length equals 15 residues. CDR1 is LNHDA and CDR2 is SQIVND in the germline V gene (reference sequence). Here the CDR3 DNA reads TGTGCCAGTAGGGACTTCCTCTCTGGGGCCAACGTCCTGACTTTC. It translates to CASRDFLSGANVLTF.

The chain employs TRBV7-6 and TRBJ2-1; D is unclear. V lost 6 bases to trimming and J lost 8 bases, with 11 bases between them. The CDR3 contains 12 residues. Germline assignment: CDR1 SGHVS and CDR2 FNYEAQ. The CDR3 here is CASSLLGHEQFF. In nucleotides, the CDR3 is TGTGCCAGCAGTCTATTAGGCCATGAGCAGTTCTTC.

The chain links TRBV9 to TRBJ2-7, with 9 bases that match TRBD2. Per the germline V gene, CDR1 is SGDLS and CDR2 is YYNGEE. V gave up 4 bases and J gave up 4 bases; unmatched junction bases: 6. This CDR3 region has 14 residues. The CDR3 reads CASSTGLARYEQYF. DNA of the CDR3: TGTGCCAGCAGCACGGGACTAGCCCGATACGAGCAGTACTTC.

The gene calls are TRBV6-5 and TRBJ1-5; 9 bases line up with TRBD1. Germline trimming cut 2 bases from V and 3 bases from J; bases unmatched to any gene: 2. The CDR3 consists of 15 residues. Germline lookup yields CDR1 MNHEY and CDR2 SVGAGI. In DNA form, the CDR3 reads TGTGCCAGCAGTTACGGGACAGGGCTCAATCAGCCCCAGCATTTT. Protein: CASSYGTGLNQPQHF.

The J gene is TRBJ1-1, the V gene TRBV27; no clear D. The CDR3 extends over 17 amino acids. Trimming cost V 6 bases and J 3 bases, with 23 bases left between them. Germline values: CDR1 MNHEY, CDR2 SMNVEV (reference sequence). The CDR3, as DNA: TGTGCCAGCAGCGAACTCTCAGTAACTGGGAGGGACACTGAAGCTTTCTTT. Amino acid sequence: CASSELSVTGRDTEAFF.

V is TRBV14 and J is TRBJ2-6; D uncertain. CDR3 size: 18 residues. Trimming took 0 bases from V and 4 from J, leaving 16 bases between them. Germline V CDR1 and CDR2: SGHDN, FVKESK. CDR3 bases: TGTGCCAGCAGCCAAGAATACGGAGCCCCGGCCGGGGCCAACGTCCTGACTTTC. It codes for CASSQEYGAPAGANVLTF.

This sequence joins TRBV12-5 and TRBJ2-2; D is ambiguous. This CDR3 spans 16 amino acids. Germline V gives CDR1 LGHNT, CDR2 FRNRAP. V lost 1 base, J lost 0 bases, and 9 bases lay in between. The DNA of the CDR3 is TGTGCTAGTGGTTTGGCCGTCACATCGAACACCGGGGAGCTGTTTTTT. Residues: CASGLAVTSNTGELFF.

The V gene is TRBV19, the J gene TRBJ1-4, with a weak D call TRBD1 (5 bases). The germline gives CDR1 LNHDA, CDR2 SQIVND (reference sequence). This CDR3 comprises 14 residues. The V end was cut by 10 bases, the J end by 7 bases, with 19 bases between. The CDR3, as DNA: TGTGCCACCGGATCCCTCGGCGGGGCTGAAAAACTGTTTTTT. Its protein product is CATGSLGGAEKLFF.

The chain couples TRBV21-1 to TRBJ2-7; the table's D call, TRBD2, was not checked against the DNA. TRBV21-1 is a recognized pseudogene. CDR3 size: 18 residues. DNA for the CDR3: TGTGCCAGCAGCCTGGGGGCAGCGGGGACTAGCGGGAGCTGCGAGCAGTACTTC. Protein sequence: CASSLGAAGTSGSCEQYF.

The chain has TRBV6-1 and TRBJ1-2; 10 bases line up with TRBD1. Trimming removed 7 bases from V and 4 bases from J; junction bases left unmatched: 9. Germline CDR1 MNHNS, CDR2 SASEGT. This CDR3 has 15 amino acids. The CDR3 is CASTKGQGGSYGYTF. In DNA, the CDR3 is TGTGCCAGCACAAAAGGACAGGGGGGATCCTATGGCTACACCTTC.

The chain has TRBV13 and TRBJ1-6; D may be TRBD1 (6 bases). Trimming removed 4 bases at V and 2 bases at J, with 12 bases between. CDR1 and CDR2 (germline): PRHDT, FYEKMQ (reference sequence). The CDR3 extends over 16 amino acids. The CDR3: CASSSTGSPYNSPLHF. CDR3 DNA sequence: TGTGCCAGCAGCTCCACAGGGAGCCCCTATAATTCACCCCTCCACTTT.

DNA for the CDR3: TGTGCCAGCAGTGTGGCTAACAATGAGCAGTTCTTC. As protein: CASSVANNEQFF. This chain uses TRBV25-1 with TRBJ2-1; D not resolved. The CDR3 runs to 12 residues. The ends were cut back, 4 bases at V and 5 bases at J, with 6 bases in the middle. Germline V gives CDR1 MGHDK, CDR2 SYGVNS.

The chain carries TRBV5-8 and TRBJ2-7, with TRBD1 matching 7 bases. J was trimmed by 6 bases and V by 1 base; bases with no gene match: 13. The CDR3 contains 16 residues. Germline CDR1 and CDR2: SGHTS and YDEGEE. Here the CDR3 reads CASSLPRDSLWGEQYF. CDR3 DNA sequence: TGTGCCAGCAGCTTGCCCCGGGACAGCCTCTGGGGCGAGCAGTACTTC.

Note on this clone: This CDR3 is also generated by other DNA sequences in the sample. This chain links TRBV7-3 with TRBJ2-3, with 8 positions matching TRBD2. Germline V gene data show CDR1 as SGHTA and CDR2 as FQGTGA. The ends lost 5 bases at V and 4 bases at J; junction bases unmatched: 5. This CDR3 contains 14 residues. CDR3 nucleotides: TGTGCCAGCAGCCCGACGGGGGGGCCAGATACGCAGTATTTT. Amino acids: CASSPTGGPDTQYF. Variable domain in full (rest from reference TRBV7-3 and TRBJ2-3): GAGVSQTPSNKVTEKGKYVELRCDPISGHTALYWYRQSLGQGPEFLIYFQGTGAADDSGLPNDRFFAVRPEGSVSTLKIQRTERGDSAVYLCASSPTGGPDTQYFGPGTRLTVL.

The gene calls are TRBV7-2 and TRBJ2-1; tentative D call: TRBD1 (5 bases). The CDR3 consists of 17 residues. V was clipped by 3 bases and J by 5 bases, with 20 bases between them. CDR1 and CDR2 from the germline V gene are SGHTA and FQGNSA. This chain's CDR3 is CASSFASGRQSNNEQFF. The CDR3, as DNA: TGTGCCAGCAGCTTCGCGTCTGGGCGACAGAGCAACAATGAGCAGTTCTTC. Complete variable domain (other parts from reference TRBV7-2 and TRBJ2-1): GAGVSQSPSNKVTEKGKDVELRCDPISGHTALYWYRQSLGQGLEFLIYFQGNSAPDKSGLPSDRFSAERTGGSVSTLTIQRTQQEDSAVYLCASSFASGRQSNNEQFFGPGTRLTVL.

This chain links TRBV6-5 with TRBJ2-2; D possibly matches TRBD1 or TRBD2 (5 bases each). The CDR3 contains 13 residues. Germline loops: CDR1 MNHEY, CDR2 SVGAGI. V was pared by 7 bases and J by 11 bases, with 17 bases between. This CDR3 reads CASIPGRKLELFF. The CDR3 DNA follows: TGTGCCAGCATCCCGGGACGGAAACTCGAGCTGTTTTTT.

The chain carries TRBV7-8 and TRBJ1-2; D gene uncertain. The CDR3 runs 13 residues. Germline values: CDR1 SGHVS, CDR2 FQNEAQ. The V end was cut by 4 bases, the J end by 2 bases, with 8 bases between. CDR3 in DNA: TGTGCCAGCAGCTCGACGGAAAACTATGGCTACACCTTC. Amino acids: CASSSTENYGYTF. Using reference TRBV7-8 and TRBJ1-2 for the parts outside the CDR3, the full variable domain is GAGVSQSPRYKVAKRGQDVALRCDPISGHVSLFWYQQALGQGPEFLTYFQNEAQLDKSGLPSDRFFAERPEGSVSTLKIQRTQQEDSAVYLCASSSTENYGYTFGSGTRLTVV.

This chain connects TRBV7-2 to TRBJ2-7, with 9 bases lining up with TRBD1. The CDR3 covers 15 residues. V dropped 3 bases and J dropped 4; count of bases not matched to a gene: 7. CDR1 is SGHTA, CDR2 FQGNSA, per germline. CDR3 coding DNA: TGTGCCAGCAGCTTTAACAGGGGGCGATTATACGAGCAGTACTTC. Translating gives CASSFNRGRLYEQYF.

The chain joins TRBV18 to TRBJ1-1, with D tentatively TRBD1 (6 bases). V lost 3 bases and J 6 bases, leaving 14 bases between the germline ends. Looked up from germline, CDR1 is KGHSH and CDR2 is LQKENI. This CDR3 spans 14 amino acids. The CDR3 loop reads CASSPTGFYPEAFF. The CDR3 DNA reads TGTGCCAGCTCACCCACAGGGTTTTACCCTGAAGCTTTCTTT.

The gene calls are TRBV5-6 and TRBJ2-7, with D possibly TRBD1 on 6 matching bases. This CDR3 comprises 15 residues. Germline CDR1 reads SGHDT; CDR2 reads YYEEEE. The germline V and J ends were trimmed by 4 bases and 3 bases, with 17 bases remaining between them. The CDR3 nucleotides are TGTGCCAGCAGCCTAAAATACACAGGGTTCTACGAGCAGTACTTC. Its translation is CASSLKYTGFYEQYF.

A word on this clone: Other DNA sequences in the sample encode the same CDR3. V and J are TRBV5-1 and TRBJ2-7; possible D gene TRBD1, 6 bases. The ends were cut back, 0 bases at V and 6 bases at J, with 7 bases in the middle. Germline values: CDR1 SGHRS, CDR2 YFSETQ. The CDR3 covers 12 residues. As DNA, the CDR3 is TGCGCCAGCAGCTTGGTGGGGGCCGAGCAGTACTTC. Its translation is CASSLVGAEQYF.

The V gene is TRBV29-1, the J gene TRBJ1-1; 7 bases match TRBD1. CDR3 size: 16 residues. Trimming cost V 0 bases and J 3 bases; bases outside gene matches: 10. Looked up from germline, CDR1 is SQVTM and CDR2 is ANQGSEA. The DNA of the CDR3 is TGCAGCGTTGAAGATCGGTACAGGGGCAAGCACACTGAAGCTTTCTTT. This sequence encodes CSVEDRYRGKHTEAFF.

CDR3: CASSQDRIEHGYTF. The CDR3, as DNA: TGCGCCAGCAGCCAAGATCGAATTGAACATGGCTACACCTTC. V is TRBV4-1 and J is TRBJ1-2; D gene ambiguous. The V end was cut by 0 bases, the J end by 6 bases, with 11 bases between. Per the germline V gene, CDR1 is MGHRA and CDR2 is YSYEKL. The CDR3 extends over 14 amino acids.

The chain carries TRBV11-2 and TRBJ2-5; D remains unclear. Deletions cut 2 bases from V and 5 bases from J, with 6 bases between. The germline V gene has CDR1 SGHAT and CDR2 FQNNGV. This CDR3 is built from 12 residues. The CDR3 DNA sequence: TGTGCCAGCAGCTTACTCTATGAGACCCAGTACTTC. Protein: CASSLLYETQYF.